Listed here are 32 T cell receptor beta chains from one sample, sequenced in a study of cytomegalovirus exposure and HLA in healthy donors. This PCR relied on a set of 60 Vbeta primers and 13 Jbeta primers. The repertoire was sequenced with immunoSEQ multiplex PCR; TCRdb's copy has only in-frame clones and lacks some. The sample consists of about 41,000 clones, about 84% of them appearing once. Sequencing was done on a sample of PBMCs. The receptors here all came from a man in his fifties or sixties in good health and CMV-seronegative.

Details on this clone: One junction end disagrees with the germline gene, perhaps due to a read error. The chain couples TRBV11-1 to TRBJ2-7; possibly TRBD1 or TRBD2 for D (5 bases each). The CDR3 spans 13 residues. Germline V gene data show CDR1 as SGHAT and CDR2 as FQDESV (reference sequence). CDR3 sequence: CASSLAGSYGQYF. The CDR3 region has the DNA TGTGCCAGCAGCCTAGCAGGGAGCTACGGGCAGTACTTC.

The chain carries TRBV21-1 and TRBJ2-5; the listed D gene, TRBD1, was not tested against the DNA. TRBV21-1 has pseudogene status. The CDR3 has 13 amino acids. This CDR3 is CASSRGPSEPQYF. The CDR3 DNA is TGTGCCAGCAGCAGGGGCCCATCCGAGCCCCAGTACTTC.

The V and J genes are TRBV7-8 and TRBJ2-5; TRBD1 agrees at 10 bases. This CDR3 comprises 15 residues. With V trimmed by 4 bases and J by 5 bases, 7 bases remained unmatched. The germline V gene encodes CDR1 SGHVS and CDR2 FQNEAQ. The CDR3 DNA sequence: TGTGCCAGCAGCTGGGGACAGGGGTCGACGGAGACCCAGTACTTC. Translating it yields CASSWGQGSTETQYF.

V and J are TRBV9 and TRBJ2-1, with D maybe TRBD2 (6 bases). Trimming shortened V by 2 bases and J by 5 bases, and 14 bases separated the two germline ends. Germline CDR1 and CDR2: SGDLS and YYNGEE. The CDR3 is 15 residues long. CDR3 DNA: TGTGCCAGCAGCGTCGGGACTTTGGCTAACAATGAGCAGTTCTTC. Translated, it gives CASSVGTLANNEQFF. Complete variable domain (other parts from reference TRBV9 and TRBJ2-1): DSGVTQTPKHLITATGQRVTLRCSPRSGDLSVYWYQQSLDQGLQFLIQYYNGEERAKGNILERFSAQQFPDLHSELNLSSLELGDSALYFCASSVGTLANNEQFFGPGTRLTVL.

The CDR3 protein is CASSRDRLAGGVTDTQYF. The CDR3 nucleotides read TGTGCCAGCAGCCGAGATCGACTAGCGGGAGGGGTGACAGATACGCAGTATTTT. The chain employs TRBV4-2 and TRBJ2-3, with TRBD2 identical over 14 bases. The CDR3 is 18 amino acids. Germline CDR1 and CDR2: LGHNA and YNFKEQ. Germline trimming cut 4 bases from V and 3 bases from J; bases unmatched to any gene: 9.

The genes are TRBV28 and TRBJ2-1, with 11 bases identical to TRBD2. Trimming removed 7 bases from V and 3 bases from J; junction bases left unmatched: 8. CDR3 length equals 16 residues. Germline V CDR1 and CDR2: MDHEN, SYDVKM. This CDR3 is CASTSPTSGNYNEQFF. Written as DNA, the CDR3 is TGTGCCAGCACCTCCCCGACTAGCGGGAACTACAATGAGCAGTTCTTC.

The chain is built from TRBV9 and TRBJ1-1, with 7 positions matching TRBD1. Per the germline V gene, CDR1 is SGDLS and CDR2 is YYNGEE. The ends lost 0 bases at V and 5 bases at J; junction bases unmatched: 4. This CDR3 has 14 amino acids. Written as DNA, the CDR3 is TGTGCCAGCAGCGTAGGGTCAGGGGGGACTGAAGCTTTCTTT. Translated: CASSVGSGGTEAFF.

CDR3 residues: CASSVQRLAGGRTSEQYF. CDR3 sequence (DNA): TGTGCCAGCAGCGTACAGAGACTAGCGGGGGGTAGGACCAGCGAGCAGTACTTC. The genes are TRBV7-2 and TRBJ2-7, with TRBD2 matching over 13 bases. The trim removed 5 bases at V and 6 bases at J, leaving 16 bases unmatched. CDR3 size: 18 residues. Germline values: CDR1 SGHTA, CDR2 FQGNSA.

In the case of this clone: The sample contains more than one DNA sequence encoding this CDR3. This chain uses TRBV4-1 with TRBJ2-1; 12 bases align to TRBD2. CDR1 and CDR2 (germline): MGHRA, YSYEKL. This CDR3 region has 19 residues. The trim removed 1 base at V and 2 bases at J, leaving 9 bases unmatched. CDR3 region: CASSQVTLAGGPTYNEQFF. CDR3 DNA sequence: TGCGCCAGCAGCCAAGTTACCCTAGCGGGAGGGCCGACCTACAATGAGCAGTTCTTC.

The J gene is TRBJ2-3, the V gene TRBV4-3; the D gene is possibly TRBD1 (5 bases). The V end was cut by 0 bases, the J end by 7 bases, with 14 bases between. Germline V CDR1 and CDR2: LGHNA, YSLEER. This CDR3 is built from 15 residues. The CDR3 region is CASSQEAWGTNTQYF. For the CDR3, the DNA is TGCGCCAGCAGCCAAGAGGCCTGGGGCACGAATACGCAGTATTTT.

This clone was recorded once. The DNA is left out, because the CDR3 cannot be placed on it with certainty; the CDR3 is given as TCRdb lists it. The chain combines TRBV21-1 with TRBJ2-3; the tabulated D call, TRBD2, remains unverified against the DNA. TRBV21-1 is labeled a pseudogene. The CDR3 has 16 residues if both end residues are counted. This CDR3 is CASNVDVAGGTDTQYF.

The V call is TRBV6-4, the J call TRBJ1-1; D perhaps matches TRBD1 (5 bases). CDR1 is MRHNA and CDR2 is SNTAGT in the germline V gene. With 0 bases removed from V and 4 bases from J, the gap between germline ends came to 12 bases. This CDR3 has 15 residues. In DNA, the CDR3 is TGTGCCAGCAGTGACTCTCCTACCGGGGGCACTGAAGCTTTCTTT. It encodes CASSDSPTGGTEAFF.

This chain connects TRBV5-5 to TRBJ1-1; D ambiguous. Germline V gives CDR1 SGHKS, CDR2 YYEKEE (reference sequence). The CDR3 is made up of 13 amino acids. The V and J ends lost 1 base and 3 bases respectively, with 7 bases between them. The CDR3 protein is CASSLRDYTEAFF. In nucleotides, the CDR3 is TGTGCCAGCAGCTTGCGGGATTACACTGAAGCTTTCTTT. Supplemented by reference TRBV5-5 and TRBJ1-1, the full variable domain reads DAGVTQSPTHLIKTRGQQVTLRCSPISGHKSVSWYQQVLGQGPQFIFQYYEKEERGRGNFPDRFSARQFPNYSSELNVNALLLGDSALYLCASSLRDYTEAFFGQGTRLTVV.

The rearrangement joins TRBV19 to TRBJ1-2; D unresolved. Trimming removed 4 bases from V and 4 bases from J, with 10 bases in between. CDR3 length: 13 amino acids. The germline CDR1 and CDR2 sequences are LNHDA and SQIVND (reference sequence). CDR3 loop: CASSTDGIYGYTF. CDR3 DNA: TGTGCCAGTAGTACCGACGGGATCTATGGCTACACCTTC.

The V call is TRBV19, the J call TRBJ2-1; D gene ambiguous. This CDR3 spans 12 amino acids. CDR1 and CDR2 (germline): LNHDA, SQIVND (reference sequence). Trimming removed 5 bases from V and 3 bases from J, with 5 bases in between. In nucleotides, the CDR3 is TGTGCCAGTAGTGCGTTCTACAATGAGCAGTTCTTC. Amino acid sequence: CASSAFYNEQFF.

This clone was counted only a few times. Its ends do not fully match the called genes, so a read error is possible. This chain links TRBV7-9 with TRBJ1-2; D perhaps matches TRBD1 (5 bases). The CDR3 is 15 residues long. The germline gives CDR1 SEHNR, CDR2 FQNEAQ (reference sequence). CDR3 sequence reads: CSSSSYQGFEDGYTF. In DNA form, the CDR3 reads TGTTCCAGCAGTTCTTATCAGGGTTTTGAGGATGGCTACACCTTC.

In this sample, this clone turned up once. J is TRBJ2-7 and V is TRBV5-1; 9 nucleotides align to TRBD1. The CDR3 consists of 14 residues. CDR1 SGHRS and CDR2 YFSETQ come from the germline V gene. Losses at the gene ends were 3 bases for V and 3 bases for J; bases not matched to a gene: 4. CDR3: CASSWTGQGYEQYF. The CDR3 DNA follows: TGCGCCAGCAGCTGGACGGGACAGGGCTACGAGCAGTACTTC.

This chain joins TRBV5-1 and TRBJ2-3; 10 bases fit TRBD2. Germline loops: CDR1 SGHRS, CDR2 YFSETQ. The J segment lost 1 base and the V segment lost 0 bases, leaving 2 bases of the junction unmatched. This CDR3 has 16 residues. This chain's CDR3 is CASSLGGTSGTDTQYF. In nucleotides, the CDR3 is TGCGCCAGCAGCTTGGGAGGGACTAGCGGCACAGATACGCAGTATTTT.

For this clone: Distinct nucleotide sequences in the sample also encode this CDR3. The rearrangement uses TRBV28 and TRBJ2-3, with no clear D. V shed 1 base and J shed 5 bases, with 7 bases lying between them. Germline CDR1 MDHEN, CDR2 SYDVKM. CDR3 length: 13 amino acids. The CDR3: CASSLLAEDTQYF. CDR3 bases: TGTGCCAGCAGTTTATTGGCCGAAGATACGCAGTATTTT.

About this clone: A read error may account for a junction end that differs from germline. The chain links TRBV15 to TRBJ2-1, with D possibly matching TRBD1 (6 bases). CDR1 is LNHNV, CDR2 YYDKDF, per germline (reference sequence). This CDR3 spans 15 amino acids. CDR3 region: CATSGEGTPYNEQFF. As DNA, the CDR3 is TGTGCCACCAGCGGAGAGGGGACACCTTACAATGAGCAGTTCTTC. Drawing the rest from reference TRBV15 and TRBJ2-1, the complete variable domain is DAMVIQNPRYQVTQFGKPVTLSCSQTLNHNVMYWYQQKSSQAPKLLFHYYDKDFNNEADTPDNFQSRRPNTSFCFLDIRSPGLGDTAMYLCATSGEGTPYNEQFFGPGTRLTVL.

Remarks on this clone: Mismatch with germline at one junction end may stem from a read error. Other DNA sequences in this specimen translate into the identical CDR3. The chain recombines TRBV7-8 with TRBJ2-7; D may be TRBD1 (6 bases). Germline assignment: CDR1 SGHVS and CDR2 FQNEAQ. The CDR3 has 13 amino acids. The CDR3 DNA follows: TGTGCTAGCAGCCAGGGGCCGGCCTACGAGCAGTACTTC. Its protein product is CASSQGPAYEQYF.

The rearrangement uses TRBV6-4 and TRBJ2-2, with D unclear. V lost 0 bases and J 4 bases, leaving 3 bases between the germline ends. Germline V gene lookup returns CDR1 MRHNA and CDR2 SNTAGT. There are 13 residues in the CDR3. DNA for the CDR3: TGTGCCAGCAGTGACTCTAGCACCGGGGAGCTGTTTTTT. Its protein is CASSDSSTGELFF.

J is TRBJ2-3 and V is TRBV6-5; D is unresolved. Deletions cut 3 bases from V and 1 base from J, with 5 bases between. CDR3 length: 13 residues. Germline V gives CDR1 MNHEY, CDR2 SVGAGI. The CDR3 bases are TGTGCCAGCAGTTATTTCGGCACAGATACGCAGTATTTT. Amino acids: CASSYFGTDTQYF.

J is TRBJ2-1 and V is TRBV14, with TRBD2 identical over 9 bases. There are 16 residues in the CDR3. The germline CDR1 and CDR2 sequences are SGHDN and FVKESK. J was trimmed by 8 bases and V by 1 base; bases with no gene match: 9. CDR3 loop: CASSQGKVAGVDEQFF. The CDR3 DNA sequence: TGTGCCAGCAGCCAAGGAAAGGTAGCGGGGGTAGATGAGCAGTTCTTC.

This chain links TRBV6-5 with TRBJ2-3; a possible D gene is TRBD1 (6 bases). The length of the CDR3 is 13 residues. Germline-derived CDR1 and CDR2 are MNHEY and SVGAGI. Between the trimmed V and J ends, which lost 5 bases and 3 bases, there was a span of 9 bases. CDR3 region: CASSTRGTDTQYF. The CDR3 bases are TGTGCCAGCAGTACCAGGGGTACAGATACGCAGTATTTT.

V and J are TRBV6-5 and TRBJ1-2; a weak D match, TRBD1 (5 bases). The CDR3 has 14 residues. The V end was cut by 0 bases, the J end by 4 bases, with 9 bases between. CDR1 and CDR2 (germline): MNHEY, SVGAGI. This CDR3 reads CASSYSIRAYGYTF. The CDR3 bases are TGTGCCAGCAGTTACTCGATCAGGGCCTATGGCTACACCTTC.

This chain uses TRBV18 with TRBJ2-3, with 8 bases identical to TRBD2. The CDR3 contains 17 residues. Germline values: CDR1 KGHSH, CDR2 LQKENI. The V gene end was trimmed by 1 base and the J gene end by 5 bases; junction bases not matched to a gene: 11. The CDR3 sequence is CASSPRSREVRIDTQYF. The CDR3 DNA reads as TGTGCCAGCTCACCACGATCGCGGGAGGTCAGGATAGATACGCAGTATTTT.

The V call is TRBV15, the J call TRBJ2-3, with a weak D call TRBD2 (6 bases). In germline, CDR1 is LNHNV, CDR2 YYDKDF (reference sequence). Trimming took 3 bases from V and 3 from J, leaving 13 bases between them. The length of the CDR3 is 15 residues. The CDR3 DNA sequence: TGTGCCACCAGCAGGATCTTTGGAGGGACAGATACGCAGTATTTT. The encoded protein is CATSRIFGGTDTQYF. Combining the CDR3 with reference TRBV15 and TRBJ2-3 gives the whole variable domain DAMVIQNPRYQVTQFGKPVTLSCSQTLNHNVMYWYQQKSSQAPKLLFHYYDKDFNNEADTPDNFQSRRPNTSFCFLDIRSPGLGDTAMYLCATSRIFGGTDTQYFGPGTRLTVL.

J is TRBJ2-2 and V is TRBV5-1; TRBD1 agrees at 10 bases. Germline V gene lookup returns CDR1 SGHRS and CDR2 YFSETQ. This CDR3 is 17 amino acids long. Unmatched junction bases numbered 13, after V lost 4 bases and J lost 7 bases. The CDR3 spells CASSPDRGRSFSGELFF. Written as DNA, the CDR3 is TGCGCCAGCAGCCCCGACAGGGGGCGCTCTTTCAGCGGGGAGCTGTTTTTT.

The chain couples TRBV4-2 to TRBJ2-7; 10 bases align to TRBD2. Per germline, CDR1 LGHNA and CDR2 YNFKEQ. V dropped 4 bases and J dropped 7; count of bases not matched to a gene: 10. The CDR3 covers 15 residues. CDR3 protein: CASSPQLAGFGEQYF. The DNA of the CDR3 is TGTGCCAGCAGCCCCCAACTAGCGGGGTTCGGTGAGCAGTACTTC.

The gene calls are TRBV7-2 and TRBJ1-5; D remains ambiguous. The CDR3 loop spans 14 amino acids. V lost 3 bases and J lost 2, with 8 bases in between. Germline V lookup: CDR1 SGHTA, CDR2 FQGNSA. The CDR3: CASSLVEGNQPQHF. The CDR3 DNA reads TGTGCCAGCAGCTTGGTGGAGGGCAATCAGCCCCAGCATTTT.

DNA for the CDR3: TGTGCCAGCAGCCAAGATCTTAACAATGAGCAGTTCTTC. Translation: CASSQDLNNEQFF. This chain connects TRBV14 to TRBJ2-1; D ambiguous. Trimming stripped 0 bases from V and 5 bases from J, with 5 bases between. The germline V gene has CDR1 SGHDN and CDR2 FVKESK. The CDR3 consists of 13 residues. The variable domain in full, with the rest retrieved from reference TRBV14 and TRBJ2-1, is EAGVTQFPSHSVIEKGQTVTLRCDPISGHDNLYWYRRVMGKEIKFLLHFVKESKQDESGMPNNRFLAERTGGTYSTLKVQPAELEDSGVYFCASSQDLNNEQFFGPGTRLTVL.